This paragraph covers one T cell receptor beta chain sequence. This sample was included in a study of blood T cell repertoires in COVID-19. Repertoires were generated with immunoSEQ multiplex PCR, while TCRdb's copy carries only in-frame clones and drops some. Of some 270,000 clones listed, less than 95% are singletons. The V gene lost 3 bases and the J gene lost 2 bases, with 6 bases spanning the gap. CDR3 length equals 13 residues. Germline CDR1 and CDR2: KGHDR and SFDVKD. What was sequenced was PBMCs or T cells enriched from blood (not recorded which). The source of this sequence is a man aged 35 to 55 who had been exposed to COVID-19. The V call is TRBV24-1, the J call TRBJ1-1; D is unclear. The CDR3 loop reads CATSDVANTEAFF. The CDR3 bases are TGTGCCACCAGTGATGTGGCTAACACTGAAGCTTTCTTT.